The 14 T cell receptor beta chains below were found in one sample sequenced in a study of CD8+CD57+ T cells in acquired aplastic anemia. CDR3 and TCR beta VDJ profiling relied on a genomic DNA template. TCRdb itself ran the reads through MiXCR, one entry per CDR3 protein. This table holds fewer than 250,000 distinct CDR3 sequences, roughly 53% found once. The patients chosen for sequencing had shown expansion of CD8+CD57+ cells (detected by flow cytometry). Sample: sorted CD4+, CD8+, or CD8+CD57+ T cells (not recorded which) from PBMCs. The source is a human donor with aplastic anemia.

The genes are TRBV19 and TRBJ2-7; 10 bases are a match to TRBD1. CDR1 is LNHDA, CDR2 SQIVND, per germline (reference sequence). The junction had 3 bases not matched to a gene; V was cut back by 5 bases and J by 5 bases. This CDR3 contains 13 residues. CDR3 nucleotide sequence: TGTGCCAGTAGTCTGACAGGGGGCCACGAGCAGTACTTC. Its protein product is CASSLTGGHEQYF.

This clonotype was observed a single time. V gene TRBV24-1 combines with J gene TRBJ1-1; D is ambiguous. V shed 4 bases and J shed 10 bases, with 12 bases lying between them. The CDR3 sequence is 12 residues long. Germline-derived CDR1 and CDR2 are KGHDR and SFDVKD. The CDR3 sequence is CATSDPARGAFF. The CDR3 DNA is TGTGCCACCAGTGACCCTGCCCGAGGAGCTTTCTTT.

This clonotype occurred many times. The CDR3 reads CASSSPGDSYEQYF. The CDR3 DNA sequence: TGTGCCAGCAGTTCCCCGGGGGACTCCTACGAGCAGTACTTC. The chain links TRBV6-5 to TRBJ2-7; TRBD2 might be the D (6 bases). V lost 4 bases, J lost 0 bases, and 10 bases lay in between. This CDR3 comprises 14 residues. Germline V gene data show CDR1 as MNHEY and CDR2 as SVGAGI.

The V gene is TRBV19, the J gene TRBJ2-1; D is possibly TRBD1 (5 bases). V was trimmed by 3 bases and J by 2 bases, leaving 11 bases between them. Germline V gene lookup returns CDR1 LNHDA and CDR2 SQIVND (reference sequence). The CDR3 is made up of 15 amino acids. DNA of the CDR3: TGTGCCAGTAGTATCGGGCAGGGTGCCTACAATGAGCAGTTCTTC. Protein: CASSIGQGAYNEQFF.

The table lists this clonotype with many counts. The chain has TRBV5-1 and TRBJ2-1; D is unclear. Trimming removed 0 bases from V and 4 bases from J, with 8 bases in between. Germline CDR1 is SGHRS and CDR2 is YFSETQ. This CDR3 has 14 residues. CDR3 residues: CASSLGDLYNEQFF. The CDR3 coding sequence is TGCGCCAGCAGCTTGGGTGACCTATACAATGAGCAGTTCTTC.

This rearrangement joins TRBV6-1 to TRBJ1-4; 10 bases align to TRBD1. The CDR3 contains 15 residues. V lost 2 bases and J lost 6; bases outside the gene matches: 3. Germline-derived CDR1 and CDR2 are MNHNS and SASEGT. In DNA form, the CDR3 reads TGTGCCAGCAGTGAACCGGGACAGGGGTATGAAAAACTGTTTTTT. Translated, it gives CASSEPGQGYEKLFF.

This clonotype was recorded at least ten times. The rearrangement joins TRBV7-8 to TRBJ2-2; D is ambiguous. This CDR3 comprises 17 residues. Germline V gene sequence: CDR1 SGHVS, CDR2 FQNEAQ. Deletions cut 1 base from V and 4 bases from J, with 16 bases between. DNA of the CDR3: TGTGCCAGCAGCTTAGGCGGAGTCCTGCGAGGCACCGGGGAGCTGTTTTTT. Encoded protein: CASSLGGVLRGTGELFF.

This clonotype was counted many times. In DNA, the CDR3 is TGCGCCAGCAGCTTGGGGACAGGGGGACAAAAGTTCGGCTACACCTTC. Its protein product is CASSLGTGGQKFGYTF. The chain employs TRBV5-1 and TRBJ1-2, with 10 bases matching TRBD1. Germline V lookup: CDR1 SGHRS, CDR2 YFSETQ. CDR3 length equals 16 residues. Trimming removed 0 bases from V and 8 bases from J; junction bases left unmatched: 10.

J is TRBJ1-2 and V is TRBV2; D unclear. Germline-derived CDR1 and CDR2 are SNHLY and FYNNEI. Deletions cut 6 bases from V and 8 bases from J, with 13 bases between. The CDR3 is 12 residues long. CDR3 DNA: TGTGCCAGCAGAGACCGTATTACCGGCTACACCTTC. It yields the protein CASRDRITGYTF.

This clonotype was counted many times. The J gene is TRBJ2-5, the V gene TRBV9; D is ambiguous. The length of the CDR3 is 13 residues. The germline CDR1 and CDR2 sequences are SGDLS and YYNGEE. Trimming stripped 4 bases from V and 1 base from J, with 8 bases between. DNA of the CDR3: TGTGCCAGCAGCCAGACATTCCAAGAGACCCAGTACTTC. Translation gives CASSQTFQETQYF.

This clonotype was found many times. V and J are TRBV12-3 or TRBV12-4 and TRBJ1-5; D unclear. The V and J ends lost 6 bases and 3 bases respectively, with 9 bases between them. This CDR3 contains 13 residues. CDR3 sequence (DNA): TGTGCCAGCAGGTTTTCAACCAATCAGCCCCAGCATTTT. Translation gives CASRFSTNQPQHF.

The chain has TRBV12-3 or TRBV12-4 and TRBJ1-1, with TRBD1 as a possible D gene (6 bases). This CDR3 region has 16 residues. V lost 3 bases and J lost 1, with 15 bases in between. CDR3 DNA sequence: TGTGCCAGCAGTTTGGTCGGGAGGGGGAGGAACACTGAAGCTTTCTTT. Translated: CASSLVGRGRNTEAFF.

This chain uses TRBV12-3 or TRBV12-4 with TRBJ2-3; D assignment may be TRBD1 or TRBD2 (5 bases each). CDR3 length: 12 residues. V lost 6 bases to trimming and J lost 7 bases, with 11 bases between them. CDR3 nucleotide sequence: TGTGCCAGCAGAGAGGGGCGGAATACGCAGTATTTT. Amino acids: CASREGRNTQYF.

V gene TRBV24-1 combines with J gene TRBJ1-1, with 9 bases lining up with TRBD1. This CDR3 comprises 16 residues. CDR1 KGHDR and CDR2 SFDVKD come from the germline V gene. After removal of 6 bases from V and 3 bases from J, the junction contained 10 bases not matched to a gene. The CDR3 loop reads CATSINHRGQDTEAFF. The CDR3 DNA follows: TGTGCCACCAGTATTAACCACAGGGGGCAAGACACTGAAGCTTTCTTT.